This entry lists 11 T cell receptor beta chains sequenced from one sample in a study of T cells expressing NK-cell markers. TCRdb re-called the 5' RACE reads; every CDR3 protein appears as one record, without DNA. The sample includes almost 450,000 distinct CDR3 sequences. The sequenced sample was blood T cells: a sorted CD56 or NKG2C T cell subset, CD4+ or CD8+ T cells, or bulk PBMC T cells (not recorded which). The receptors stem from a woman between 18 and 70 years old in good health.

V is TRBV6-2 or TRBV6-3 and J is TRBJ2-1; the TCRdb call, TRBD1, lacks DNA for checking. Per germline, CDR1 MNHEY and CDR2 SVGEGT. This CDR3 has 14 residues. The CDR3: CASSLRDATNEQFF.

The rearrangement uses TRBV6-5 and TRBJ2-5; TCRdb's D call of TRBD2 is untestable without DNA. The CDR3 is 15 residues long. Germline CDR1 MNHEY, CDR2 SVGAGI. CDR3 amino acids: CASSSPTSAGETQYF.

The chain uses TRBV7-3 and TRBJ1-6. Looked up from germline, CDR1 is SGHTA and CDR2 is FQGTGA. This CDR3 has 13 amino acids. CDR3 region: CASSLDSYSPLHF.

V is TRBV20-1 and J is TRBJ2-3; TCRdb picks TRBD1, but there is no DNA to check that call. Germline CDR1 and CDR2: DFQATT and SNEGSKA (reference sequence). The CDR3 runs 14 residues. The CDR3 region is CSARDFQGTDTQYF.

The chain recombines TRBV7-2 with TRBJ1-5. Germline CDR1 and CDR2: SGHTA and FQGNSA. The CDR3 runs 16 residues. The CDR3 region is CASSLAYGSSNQPQHF.

CDR3: CASSNGQGPAYEQYF. The chain couples TRBV27 to TRBJ2-7; absent DNA, TCRdb's TRBD1 call cannot be checked. The CDR3 runs 15 residues. CDR1 and CDR2 from the germline V gene are MNHEY and SMNVEV (reference sequence).

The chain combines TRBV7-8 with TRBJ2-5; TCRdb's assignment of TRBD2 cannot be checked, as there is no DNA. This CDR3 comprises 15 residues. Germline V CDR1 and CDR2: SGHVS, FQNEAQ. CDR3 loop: CASSLMEGRQETQYF.

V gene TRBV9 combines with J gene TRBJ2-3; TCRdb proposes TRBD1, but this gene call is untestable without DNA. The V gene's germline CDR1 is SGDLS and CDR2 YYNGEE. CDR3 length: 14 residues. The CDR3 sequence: CASRPWSGTDTQYF.

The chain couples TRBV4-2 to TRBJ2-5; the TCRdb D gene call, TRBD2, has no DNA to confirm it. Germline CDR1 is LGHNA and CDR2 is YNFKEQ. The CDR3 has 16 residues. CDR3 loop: CASSQDGSGLQETQYF.

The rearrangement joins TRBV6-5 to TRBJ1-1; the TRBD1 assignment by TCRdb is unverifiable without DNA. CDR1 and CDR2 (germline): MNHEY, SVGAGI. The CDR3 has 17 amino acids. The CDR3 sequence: CASSYAGTGGVGTEAFF.

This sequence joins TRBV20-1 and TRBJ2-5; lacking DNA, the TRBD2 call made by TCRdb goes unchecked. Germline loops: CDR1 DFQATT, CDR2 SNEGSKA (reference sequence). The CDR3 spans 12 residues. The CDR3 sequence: CSAPTSGLSQYF.